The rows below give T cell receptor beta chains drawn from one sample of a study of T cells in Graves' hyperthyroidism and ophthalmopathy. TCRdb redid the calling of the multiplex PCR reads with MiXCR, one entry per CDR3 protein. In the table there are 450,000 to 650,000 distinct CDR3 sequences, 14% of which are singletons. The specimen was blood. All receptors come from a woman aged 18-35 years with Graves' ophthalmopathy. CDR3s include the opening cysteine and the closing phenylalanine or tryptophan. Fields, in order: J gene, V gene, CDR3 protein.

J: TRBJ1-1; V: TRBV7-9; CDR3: CASSLGQERLAFF
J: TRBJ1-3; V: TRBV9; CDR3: CASSATRGGRATSGNTIYF
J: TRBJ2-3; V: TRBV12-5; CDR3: CASATDGTDTQYF
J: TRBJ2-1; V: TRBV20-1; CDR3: CSATPRGWSGPKGDEQFF
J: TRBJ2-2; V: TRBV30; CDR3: CACTLGRTGELFF
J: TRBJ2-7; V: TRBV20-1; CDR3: CSARSEKSSYEQYF
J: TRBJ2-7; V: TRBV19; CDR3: CASSHQVPRDLYEQYF
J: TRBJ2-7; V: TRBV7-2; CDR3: CASSLAPQWVGREVSYEQYF
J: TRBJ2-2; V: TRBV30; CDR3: CAWSNSYTGELFF
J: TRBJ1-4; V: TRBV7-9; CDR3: CASSVGDSLTGSSLNEKLFF
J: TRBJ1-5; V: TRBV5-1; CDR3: CASSLETGGRQPQHF
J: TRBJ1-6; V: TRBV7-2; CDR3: CASSLSGTSNSPLHF
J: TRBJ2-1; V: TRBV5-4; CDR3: CASSRDYAAANEQFF
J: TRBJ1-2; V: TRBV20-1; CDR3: CSAKGSNYGYTF
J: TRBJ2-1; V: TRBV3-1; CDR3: CASSHRTSGAYNEQFF
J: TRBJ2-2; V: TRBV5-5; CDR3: CASSLWLASNTGELFF
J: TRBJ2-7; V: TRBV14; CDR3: CASSQGWGPSYEQYF
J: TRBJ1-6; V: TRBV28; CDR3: CASRPQGAGDNSPLHF
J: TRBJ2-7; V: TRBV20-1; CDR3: CSARSLAAGSSYEQYF
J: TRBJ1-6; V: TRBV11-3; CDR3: CASSRRSSYNSPLHF
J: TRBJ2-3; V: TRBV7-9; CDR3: CASSSPGLAGDWADTQYF
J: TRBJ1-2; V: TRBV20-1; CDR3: CSASRATGGDYGYTF
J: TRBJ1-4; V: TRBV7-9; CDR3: CASNNGQTNEKLFF
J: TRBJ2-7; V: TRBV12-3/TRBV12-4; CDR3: CASSLSGHTYEQYF
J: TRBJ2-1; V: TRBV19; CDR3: CASKWDQGYNEQFF
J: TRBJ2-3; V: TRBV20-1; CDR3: CSARDPDGGLDTQYF
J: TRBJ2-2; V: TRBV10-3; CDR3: CAIIVQPNTGELFF
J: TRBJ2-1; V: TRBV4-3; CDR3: CASSQAAGTYNEQFF
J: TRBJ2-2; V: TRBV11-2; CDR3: CASSYQTGELFF
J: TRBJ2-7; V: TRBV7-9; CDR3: CASSQPGQGSYEQYF
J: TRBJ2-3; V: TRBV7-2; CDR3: CASSLGVTITDTQYF
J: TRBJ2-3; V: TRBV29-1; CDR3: CSVEASTDTQYF
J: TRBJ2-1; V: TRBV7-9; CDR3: CASSAVRSYEQFF
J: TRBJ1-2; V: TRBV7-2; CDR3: CASSPSDTYGYTF
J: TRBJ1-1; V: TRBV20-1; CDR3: CSARLRGRSEAFF
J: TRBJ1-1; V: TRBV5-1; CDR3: CASRPGGAMNTEAFF
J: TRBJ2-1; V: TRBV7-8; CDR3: CASSYSGSQFF
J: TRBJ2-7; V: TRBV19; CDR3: CASSIRGIDAYEQYF
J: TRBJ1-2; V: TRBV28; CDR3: CASSSPPGGYTF
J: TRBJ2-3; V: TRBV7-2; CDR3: CASSLVGLAAQPDTQYF
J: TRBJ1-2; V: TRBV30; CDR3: CAWSPDAYGYTF
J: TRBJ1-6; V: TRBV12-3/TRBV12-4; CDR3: CASSSRTGTAYNSPLHF
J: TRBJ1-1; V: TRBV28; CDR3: CASSLGLDTEAFF
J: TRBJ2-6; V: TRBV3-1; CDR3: CASSPPGGANVLTF
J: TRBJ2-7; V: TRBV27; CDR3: CANSLKGRYAYEQYF
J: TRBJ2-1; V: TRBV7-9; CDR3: CASSFLAGGPQNEQFF
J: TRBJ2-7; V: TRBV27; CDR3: CASSPQGGPSYEQYF
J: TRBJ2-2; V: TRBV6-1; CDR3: CASSQTSDSSGELFF
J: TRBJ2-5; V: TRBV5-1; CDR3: CASSLGGKQETQYF